This TCR beta chain was identified during a study of blood T cell repertoires in COVID-19. In the study overall: Acute and convalescent COVID-19 samples came from the United States, Italy and Spain. From T cells, B-cell-depleted T cells, or PBMCs came the material, which was cDNA or gDNA.

Between the trimmed V and J ends, which lost 4 bases and 3 bases, there was a span of 11 bases. Germline CDR1 reads LNHNV; CDR2 reads YYDKDF (reference sequence). CDR3 size: 14 residues. Study processing details: Amplifying reference gene primers gave estimates of nucleated cell counts. Generated by immunoSEQ multiplex PCR, the TCRdb table keeps only in-frame clones and is missing some. That table furnishes V, J and clone size, whereas the DNA furnished D and trimming. This sample carries roughly 75,000 clones, 90% of them seen once, and the ten largest clones take less than 8.5%. The sequence came from a human donor in a cohort sampled during active COVID-19. What was sequenced was peripheral blood. This chain uses TRBV15 with TRBJ2-3, with D tentatively TRBD2 (5 bases). CDR3 in DNA: TGTGCCACCAGCACCGGCAGAGGGACAGATACGCAGTATTTT. Encoded protein: CATSTGRGTDTQYF.